The entry that follows covers one T cell receptor (beta chain) sequence. Antigen specificity is unknown. Other DNA sequences in the same sample also yield this CDR3. These data come from a study of T cell responses to AZD1222 COVID-19 vaccine. The wider study: Second doses were pooled across both intervals (about 4 or about 12 weeks). Study-wide results and limits: The sample set comprised mostly white British donors with more females, and clonal diversity was possibly underestimated.

Assay: immunoSEQ multiplex PCR; the TCRdb copy retains only in-frame clones and omits some. The sample contains 150,000 to 200,000 clones, 85% to 90% of which appear only once. Sequenced here: peripheral blood, sampled on day 0 of AZD1222 vaccination. This sequence originates from an adult in good health.

As DNA, the CDR3 is TGTGCCAGTAGTATAGGGACAGCGAATTCACCCCTCCACTTT. The encoded protein is CASSIGTANSPLHF. The chain employs TRBV19 and TRBJ1-6; perhaps TRBD1 as D (6 bases). Germline lookup yields CDR1 LNHDA and CDR2 SQIVND (reference sequence). There are 14 residues in the CDR3. V lost 1 base, J lost 7 bases, and 8 bases lay in between.